The 9 T cell receptor beta chains presented below share a single source sample, sequenced in a study of PD-L1 blockade in urothelial cancer (TCRdb year 2017). The time point label corresponds to: pretreatment peripheral blood. Libraries were built with the immunoSEQ multiplex PCR assay. TCRdb carries this immuneACCESS record with in-frame sequences only. Its versions omit some clonotypes, under half of them owing to an unresolved V gene in the studies checked, with the rest unexplained. A total of tens of thousands of clones appear in this sample, 88% of them only once. The ten most abundant clones make up around a quarter of the sample. This specimen was PBMCs, taken around atezolizumab (anti-PD-L1) treatment. The receptor set was obtained from a donor at least 40 years old with urothelial cancer.

This clone was picked up a small number of times. The rearrangement links TRBV4-2 to TRBJ2-7, with TRBD2 matching over 7 bases. CDR1 is LGHNA, CDR2 YNFKEQ, per germline. This CDR3 comprises 17 residues. V was clipped by 0 bases and J by 0 bases; unmatched bases: 8. CDR3 DNA: TGTGCCAGCAGCCAAGATCGGGCGGGAGCCCTCTCCTACGAGCAGTACTTC. Translating gives CASSQDRAGALSYEQYF.

This chain joins TRBV5-1 and TRBJ1-4; D gene unclear. The length of the CDR3 is 14 residues. Germline assignment: CDR1 SGHRS and CDR2 YFSETQ. The V gene lost 0 bases and the J gene lost 5 bases, with 8 bases spanning the gap. As DNA, the CDR3 is TGCGCCAGCAGCTTGGTCGTCCAGAATGAAAAACTGTTTTTT. It specifies CASSLVVQNEKLFF. Full variable domain (rest looked up from reference TRBV5-1 and TRBJ1-4): KAGVTQTPRYLIKTRGQQVTLSCSPISGHRSVSWYQQTPGQGLQFLFEYFSETQRNKGNFPGRFSGRQFSNSRSEMNVSTLELGDSALYLCASSLVVQNEKLFFGSGTQLSVL.

V usage is TRBV7-9 and J usage is TRBJ1-1, with D possibly matching TRBD1 (5 bases). Germline V lookup: CDR1 SEHNR, CDR2 FQNEAQ (reference sequence). This CDR3 comprises 15 residues. V was pared by 0 bases and J by 3 bases, with 11 bases between. The CDR3 region is CASSLARGGYTEAFF. CDR3 nucleotides: TGTGCCAGCAGCTTAGCGCGGGGGGGTTACACTGAAGCTTTCTTT.

This chain uses TRBV29-1 with TRBJ2-2; 7 bases match TRBD1. Germline V gene sequence: CDR1 SQVTM, CDR2 ANQGSEA. The CDR3 covers 16 residues. After removal of 6 bases from V and 0 bases from J, the junction contained 10 bases not matched to a gene. The CDR3 nucleotides are TGCAGCGTGAGCGGAGACGGGACAGCGAACACCGGGGAGCTGTTTTTT. This encodes CSVSGDGTANTGELFF.

The chain employs TRBV29-1 and TRBJ2-4; possibly TRBD1 for D (6 bases). Germline V gives CDR1 SQVTM, CDR2 ANQGSEA. The CDR3 is 15 amino acids. V lost 7 bases and J lost 7, with 23 bases in between. The CDR3 spells CSAATGTGTWNIQYF. CDR3 coding DNA: TGCAGCGCCGCCACAGGGACCGGGACCTGGAACATTCAGTACTTC.

This clone was picked up one time. The chain carries TRBV5-8 and TRBJ2-5; 11 nucleotides line up with TRBD1. The germline V gene encodes CDR1 SGHTS and CDR2 YDEGEE. Losses at the gene ends were 4 bases for V and 5 bases for J; bases not matched to a gene: 7. This CDR3 contains 15 residues. The CDR3 DNA follows: TGTGCCAGCAGCACAGGGACAGGGGGTTTGGAGACCCAGTACTTC. This gives the protein CASSTGTGGLETQYF.

V and J are TRBV15 and TRBJ1-4; TRBD1 aligns across 9 bases. The CDR3 spans 17 residues. Germline V CDR1 and CDR2: LNHNV, YYDKDF (reference sequence). The V and J ends lost 0 bases and 1 base, in that order; junction bases with no gene match: 3. This CDR3 reads CATSRDPGQGTNEKLFF. CDR3 DNA sequence: TGTGCCACCAGCAGAGATCCGGGACAGGGAACTAATGAAAAACTGTTTTTT.

The chain is built from TRBV4-1 and TRBJ1-4, with D tentatively TRBD1 (6 bases). The CDR3 contains 20 residues. Trimming shortened V by 4 bases and J by 0 bases, and 24 bases separated the two germline ends. Germline CDR1 is MGHRA and CDR2 is YSYEKL. CDR3 in amino acids: CASSRRAGANGPSTNEKLFF. The CDR3 region has the DNA TGCGCCAGCAGCCGACGGGCAGGGGCCAACGGTCCCTCAACTAATGAAAAACTGTTTTTT.

Details on this clone: One end of the junction fails to match germline, which may point to a read error. The chain has TRBV19 and TRBJ2-1; TRBD2 is a possible D gene (5 bases). Germline lookup yields CDR1 LNHDA and CDR2 SQIVND (reference sequence). The CDR3 consists of 16 residues. The CDR3 region has the DNA TGCGCCAGTAATTCCCCGACTAACTCACACCAGAATGAGCAGTTCTTC. Translated: CASNSPTNSHQNEQFF.